This is a list of T cell receptor beta chains from one sample in a study of human T cells and chemical hapten exposure. Using its own MiXCR run on the RACE reads, TCRdb lists one record per CDR3 protein. The sample consists of about 400,000 distinct CDR3 sequences, just under 6.5% of them appearing once. The starting material was whole blood, obtained in connection with sensitization to the hapten diphenylcyclopropenone (DPC). The receptors here all came from a woman between 18 and 30 years old with alopecia areata. Some clones in this sample may be carry-over from other donors' samples. Both conserved end residues are part of each CDR3. The D gene is left open where the match is weak. Size is omitted from some rows. Given values are once, few, many or a class for expanded clones.

CDR3 DNA	CDR3 protein	J gene	CDR3 length	clone size	V gene	D gene
TGTGCCAGCAGTTTCCACGGACAGGGGCCTAACTATGGCTACACCTTC	CASSFHGQGPNYGYTF	TRBJ1-2	16	many	TRBV12-3/TRBV12-4	TRBD1
TGTGCCAGCAGCTTAGTTCGCGGTACAAGGAATGAGCAGTTCTTC	CASSLVRGTRNEQFF	TRBJ2-1	15	few	TRBV7-2	NA
TGTGCCAGCAGCGGTTCGGGGGACCCTAGTGAGCAGTACTTC	CASSGSGDPSEQYF	TRBJ2-7	14	few	TRBV9	NA
TGCGCCAGCAGCTTGGCCGGCTCTAGCGGGGGCCGCACAGATACGCAGTATTTT	CASSLAGSSGGRTDTQYF	TRBJ2-3	18	few	TRBV5-1	TRBD2
TGCAGCGTTGCGGTGGACAGGGTACGGGGTGAAAAACTGTTTTTT	CSVAVDRVRGEKLFF	TRBJ1-4	15	few	TRBV29-1	TRBD1
TGCAGTGTAGGAGCAGATACGCAGTATTTT	CSVGADTQYF	TRBJ2-3	10	many	TRBV29-1	NA
TGCAGCGTTGAGCTGAGGGGGCCAAGGACAGATACGCAGTATTTT	CSVELRGPRTDTQYF	TRBJ2-3	15	many	TRBV29-1	TRBD1
TGTGCCAGCAGCTCCCAAGACGCTGAAGCTTTCTTT	CASSSQDAEAFF	TRBJ1-1	12	many	TRBV5-4	NA
TGTGCCAGCAGTGTAAGGCAGTCCATCGCAGATACGCAGTATTTT	CASSVRQSIADTQYF	TRBJ2-3	15	NA	TRBV2	NA
TGCAGCGTTGTTCAGGGGGCGGGAAATGAGCAGTTCTTC	CSVVQGAGNEQFF	TRBJ2-1	13	many	TRBV29-1	TRBD1
TGCAGTGCCAGAGCCGTGGGTAGCAATCAGCCCCAGCATTTT	CSARAVGSNQPQHF	TRBJ1-5	14	few	TRBV20-1	NA
TGTGCCAGCAGCGTAGCAGCGACAGATACGCAGTATTTT	CASSVAATDTQYF	TRBJ2-3	13	NA	TRBV7-9	NA
TGTGCCAGCAGCGGCTGGGACAGGGGGTCCGAGCAGTACTTC	CASSGWDRGSEQYF	TRBJ2-7	14	few	TRBV9	TRBD1
TGCAGTGCTTGGGGGAACACTGAAGCTTTCTTT	CSAWGNTEAFF	TRBJ1-1	11	few	TRBV20-1	NA
TGTGCCAGCAGCCCGCGACAGGGGGCGAGGGAGCAGTACTTC	CASSPRQGAREQYF	TRBJ2-7	14	NA	TRBV5-6	TRBD1
TGTGCCAGCAGGTCCAAGGGGGGTGGATATGGCTACACCTTC	CASRSKGGGYGYTF	TRBJ1-2	14	few	TRBV7-9	NA
TGCAGTGCTAAATTAGGGCCCCCTTTTTCACCCCTCCACTTT	CSAKLGPPFSPLHF	TRBJ1-6	14	NA	TRBV20-1	NA
TGTGCCAGCAGCCCGGGAGGGGGCGGCTATGGCTACACCTTC	CASSPGGGGYGYTF	TRBJ1-2	14	many	TRBV7-3	TRBD1
TGTGCCAGCAGCCAAGATCCGACAGGGGGCTACGAGCAGTACTTC	CASSQDPTGGYEQYF	TRBJ2-7	15	many	TRBV4-2	TRBD1
TGCAGTGCTAGAGATCTAAACCAGCGGGGGAATACGCAGTATTTT	CSARDLNQRGNTQYF	TRBJ2-3	15	many	TRBV20-1	TRBD2
TGTGCCAGCAGCTTAGGACAGGGTTTGCGGTTCTTC	CASSLGQGLRFF	TRBJ2-1	12	few	TRBV7-9	TRBD1
TGTGCCAGCAGTTACCACGAAGGGGGGACACCGTATCAGCCCCAGCATTTT	CASSYHEGGTPYQPQHF	TRBJ1-5	17	NA	TRBV6-2/TRBV6-3	NA
TGTGCCAGCTCACCACGGGAAGGAGGCGGGGAGCTGTTTTTT	CASSPREGGGELFF	TRBJ2-2	14	NA	TRBV18	NA
TGTGCCAGCAGCACGACCTACCGACTTTTGAACTATGGCTACACCTTC	CASSTTYRLLNYGYTF	TRBJ1-2	16	many	TRBV7-2	NA
TGTGCCAGCAGCGTAGAAGGATTTGGGTACAATGAGCAGTTCTTC	CASSVEGFGYNEQFF	TRBJ2-1	15	NA	TRBV9	NA
TGTGCCAGCAGCGCGGAGACAGATACGCAGTATTTT	CASSAETDTQYF	TRBJ2-3	12	many	TRBV7-2	NA
TGTGCCAGCACTATAGAGTTGAACACTGAAGCTTTCTTT	CASTIELNTEAFF	TRBJ1-1	13	many	TRBV6-1	NA
TGTGCCAGCAGCCCACAGGGGACCATAGCCAAAAACATTCAGTACTTC	CASSPQGTIAKNIQYF	TRBJ2-4	16	NA	TRBV4-2	TRBD1
TGCGCCAGCAGCTTAGCCGTAACCGGGGCAGCCAACACTGAAGCTTTCTTT	CASSLAVTGAANTEAFF	TRBJ1-1	17	few	TRBV5-1	NA
TGTGCCAGCAGTTACCAGGGACAGCAAGATACGCAGTATTTT	CASSYQGQQDTQYF	TRBJ2-3	14	many	TRBV6-6	TRBD1
TGCAGTGCTAGAGCAAGGGAAGTGAGCTCCTATAATTCACCCCTCCACTTT	CSARAREVSSYNSPLHF	TRBJ1-6	17	NA	TRBV20-1	NA
TGCAGCGGCCAGGACGGACCCACTGAAGCTTTCTTT	CSGQDGPTEAFF	TRBJ1-1	12	many	TRBV29-1	NA
TGCGCCAGCAGCTTGGAAGGGAGAGCAAATCAGCCCCAGCATTTT	CASSLEGRANQPQHF	TRBJ1-5	15	many	TRBV5-1	NA
TGTGCCAGCACGCCGGACAGGACCCCCGGAGGTGAAAAACTGTTTTTT	CASTPDRTPGGEKLFF	TRBJ1-4	16	many	TRBV6-2/TRBV6-3	TRBD1
TGTGCCACCAGCAGAGTTGACAGGGACGATACGCAGTATTTT	CATSRVDRDDTQYF	TRBJ2-3	14	NA	TRBV15	TRBD1
TGTGCCAGCTCGGACGGACAGGGAGGCGGCTACACCTTC	CASSDGQGGGYTF	TRBJ1-2	13	many	TRBV18	TRBD1
TGTGCCAGCACCTGGACTAGCGGCTACAATGAGCAGTTCTTC	CASTWTSGYNEQFF	TRBJ2-1	14	few	TRBV12-3/TRBV12-4	TRBD2
TGTGCCAGCAGTGAAGATGAGCGGGGGGTCTACTCGTCTATCTTCGATACGCAGTATTTT	CASSEDERGVYSSIFDTQYF	TRBJ2-3	20	few	TRBV6-1	TRBD2
TGTGCCAGCAGTTACGCCAACACTGAAGCTTTCTTT	CASSYANTEAFF	TRBJ1-1	12	many	TRBV6-5	NA
TGTGCCAGCAGTGGGGGACAGGGGAATGGCTACACCTTC	CASSGGQGNGYTF	TRBJ1-2	13	few	TRBV2	TRBD1
TGTGCCAGCAGCCTACCGGACAGATCGAACACCGGGGAGCTGTTTTTT	CASSLPDRSNTGELFF	TRBJ2-2	16	NA	TRBV13	NA
TGTGCCAGCCGAGGGAGGAACACCGGGGAGCTGTTTTTT	CASRGRNTGELFF	TRBJ2-2	13	NA	TRBV6-5	NA
TGTGCCAGCAGCTTAGACGGGGGACGGTCCTACGAGCAGTACTTC	CASSLDGGRSYEQYF	TRBJ2-7	15	many	TRBV7-9	NA
TGCAGCGTTACCGACAGCAGCTCCTACAATGAGCAGTTCTTC	CSVTDSSSYNEQFF	TRBJ2-1	14	many	TRBV29-1	NA
TGTGCCAGCAGTTACTCCGACAGAACTGGGGGCTACACCTTC	CASSYSDRTGGYTF	TRBJ1-2	14	many	TRBV6-5	NA
TGTGCCAGCAGTTACCTGGCAGGGGTCACTGAAGCTTTCTTT	CASSYLAGVTEAFF	TRBJ1-1	14	many	TRBV12-3/TRBV12-4	NA
TGTGCCAGCAGTGACGGGACAGCCAACACTGAAGCTTTCTTT	CASSDGTANTEAFF	TRBJ1-1	14	NA	TRBV2	TRBD1
TGTGCCACCACCCCCGACAGGGACAGGGGGCCTACTGAAGCTTTCTTT	CATTPDRDRGPTEAFF	TRBJ1-1	16	many	TRBV15	TRBD1
TGTGCCAGCTCACCCCAGCAGGATGAAAAACTGTTTTTT	CASSPQQDEKLFF	TRBJ1-4	13	NA	TRBV18	NA
TGTGCCAGCAGCCAAGAACGAGATTCCCGCAGAACTAATGAAAAACTGTTTTTT	CASSQERDSRRTNEKLFF	TRBJ1-4	18	few	TRBV3-1	NA
TGTGCCAGCAGCCCGGACAGGGGCACTGAAGCTTTCTTT	CASSPDRGTEAFF	TRBJ1-1	13	many	TRBV12-3/TRBV12-4	TRBD1
TGTGCCAGCAGCTCCCGGGGCACTAATTCACCCCTCCACTTT	CASSSRGTNSPLHF	TRBJ1-6	14	NA	TRBV7-9	NA
TGTGCCAGCAGCTTCCCGACGGTAACTAACTATGGCTACACCTTC	CASSFPTVTNYGYTF	TRBJ1-2	15	NA	TRBV7-9	NA